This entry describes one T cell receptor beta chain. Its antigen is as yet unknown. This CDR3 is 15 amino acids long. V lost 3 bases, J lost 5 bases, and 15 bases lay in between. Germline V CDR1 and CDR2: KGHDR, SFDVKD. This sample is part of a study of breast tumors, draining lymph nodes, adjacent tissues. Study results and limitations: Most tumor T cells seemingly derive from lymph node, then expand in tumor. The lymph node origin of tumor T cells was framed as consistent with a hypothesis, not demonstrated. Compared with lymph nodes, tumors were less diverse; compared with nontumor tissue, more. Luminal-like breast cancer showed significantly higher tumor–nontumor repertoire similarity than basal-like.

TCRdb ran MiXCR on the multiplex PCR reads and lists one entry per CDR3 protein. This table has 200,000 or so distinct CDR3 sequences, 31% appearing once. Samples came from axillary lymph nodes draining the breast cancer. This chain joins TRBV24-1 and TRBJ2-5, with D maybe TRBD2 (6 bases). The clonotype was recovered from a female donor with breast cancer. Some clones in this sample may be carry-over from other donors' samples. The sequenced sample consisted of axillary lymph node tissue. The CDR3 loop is CATSDIDGGRETQYF. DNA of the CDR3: TGTGCCACCAGTGATATTGACGGGGGTAGGGAGACCCAGTACTTC.